Each of the 24 T cell receptor beta chains below was sequenced from the same sample in a study of CD8 T cells in ankylosing spondylitis. From the 5' RACE reads, TCRdb called clonotypes with MiXCR, one entry per CDR3 protein. The table shows hundreds of thousands of distinct CDR3 sequences, with more than 20% occurring only once. Sequencing was carried out using blood, either unsorted or a sorted T cell fraction (not recorded which). The receptors were gathered from a female donor with ankylosing spondylitis or in good health (not recorded which).

The J gene is TRBJ2-3, the V gene TRBV2, with TRBD2 matching 7 bases. The trim removed 10 bases at V and 2 bases at J, leaving 9 bases unmatched. The CDR3 has 14 amino acids. Germline values: CDR1 SNHLY, CDR2 FYNNEI. The CDR3 DNA is TGTGCCACCCGCTGGGAGCGGGACACAGATACGCAGTATTTT. Protein: CATRWERDTDTQYF.

The gene calls are TRBV24-1 and TRBJ2-1, with 11 positions matching TRBD2. With V trimmed by 4 bases and J by 4 bases, 5 bases remained unmatched. Germline V CDR1 and CDR2: KGHDR, SFDVKD. CDR3 length equals 16 residues. CDR3 sequence: CATSDGTSGLYNEQFF. In DNA, the CDR3 is TGTGCCACCAGTGACGGGACTAGCGGCTTATACAATGAGCAGTTCTTC.

This chain uses TRBV20-1 with TRBJ1-4, with a tentative D call TRBD1 (5 bases). This CDR3 is 14 amino acids long. The germline gives CDR1 DFQATT, CDR2 SNEGSKA (reference sequence). Trimming took off 2 bases at V and 7 bases at J, with 14 bases between the two ends. The CDR3 spells CSARPSRAGEKLFF. The CDR3 DNA is TGCAGTGCTAGACCCAGCAGGGCTGGTGAAAAACTGTTTTTT.

This clonotype appeared a few times. The V call is TRBV2, the J call TRBJ2-7, with no clear D. This CDR3 has 12 amino acids. Germline values: CDR1 SNHLY, CDR2 FYNNEI. V lost 2 bases to trimming and J lost 12 bases, with 14 bases between them. In nucleotides, the CDR3 is TGTGCCAGCAGTGAATCAGCCAGGCCGTGGTACTTC. This encodes CASSESARPWYF.

A note on this clonotype: An end of the junction does not agree with germline; a read error may underlie this. The J gene is TRBJ1-2, the V gene TRBV7-2; D is uncertain. Per the germline V gene, CDR1 is SGHTA and CDR2 is FQGNSA. There are 12 residues in the CDR3. The CDR3 here is CATSFGGYGYTF. The CDR3 coding sequence is TGTGCCACCAGCTTCGGTGGGTATGGCTACACCTTC.

The table lists this clonotype with many counts. This chain joins TRBV12-3 or TRBV12-4 and TRBJ2-7; 8 bases align to TRBD1. The length of the CDR3 is 15 residues. After removal of 5 bases from V and 3 bases from J, the junction contained 9 bases not matched to a gene. The CDR3 DNA follows: TGTGCCAGCAGTGCGAACAGGGGGAGTAACTACGAGCAGTACTTC. This encodes CASSANRGSNYEQYF.

The V call is TRBV7-2, the J call TRBJ2-7, with 7 bases identical to TRBD2. V was clipped by 5 bases and J by 6 bases; unmatched bases: 10. In germline, CDR1 is SGHTA, CDR2 FQGNSA. The CDR3 totals 14 residues. The CDR3 coding sequence is TGTGCCAGCAGCCTCCCGGGACTACCCCCCGAGCAGTACTTC. It encodes CASSLPGLPPEQYF.

The rearrangement links TRBV6-5 to TRBJ2-1, with D possibly being TRBD1 or TRBD2 (5 bases each). The ends were cut back, 0 bases at V and 9 bases at J, with 15 bases in the middle. The CDR3 totals 15 residues. CDR1 is MNHEY and CDR2 is SVGAGI in the germline V gene. This chain's CDR3 is CASSYSRDPKGEQFF. The DNA of the CDR3 is TGTGCCAGCAGTTACTCGAGGGACCCTAAGGGTGAGCAGTTCTTC.

This clonotype was observed a few times. The rearrangement links TRBV29-1 to TRBJ2-7; D gene ambiguous. Trimming left V 7 bases short and J 4 bases short, with 14 bases between. Germline V lookup: CDR1 SQVTM, CDR2 ANQGSEA. The CDR3 sequence is 12 residues long. The CDR3 nucleotides are TGCAGCGCCCTGTGGGGAAAATACGAGCAGTACTTC. Protein sequence: CSALWGKYEQYF.

This clonotype was seen at least ten times. The chain uses TRBV29-1 and TRBJ1-1, with TRBD1 matching over 8 bases. CDR1 and CDR2 from the germline V gene are SQVTM and ANQGSEA. J was trimmed by 5 bases and V by 6 bases; bases with no gene match: 8. The CDR3 covers 13 residues. The CDR3 sequence: CSVGTGLRTEAFF. The DNA for the CDR3 is TGCAGCGTGGGGACAGGACTGAGGACTGAAGCTTTCTTT.

The chain is built from TRBV4-1 and TRBJ1-4, with D hard to call. The CDR3 has 15 amino acids. V lost 4 bases and J lost 0, with 9 bases in between. The V gene's germline CDR1 is MGHRA and CDR2 YSYEKL. CDR3 residues: CASSPIDATNEKLFF. The CDR3 DNA reads TGCGCCAGCAGCCCGATAGATGCAACTAATGAAAAACTGTTTTTT.

This clonotype came up a few times. J is TRBJ2-2 and V is TRBV12-3 or TRBV12-4, with D perhaps being TRBD1 or TRBD2 (5 bases each). The CDR3 runs to 15 residues. V gave up 5 bases and J gave up 7 bases, with 17 bases separating them. The DNA for the CDR3 is TGTGCCAGCAGTCGGGAACAGGTCTGGGGCGGGGAGCTGTTTTTT. This gives the protein CASSREQVWGGELFF.

In its sample, this clonotype was seen a few times. This chain links TRBV6-1 with TRBJ2-7; D is unresolved. Per germline, CDR1 MNHNS and CDR2 SASEGT. CDR3 length equals 15 residues. Trimming pared 6 bases from V and 0 bases from J, leaving 15 bases between. CDR3 sequence reads: CASRSPTRSSYEQYF. For the CDR3, the DNA is TGTGCCAGCAGATCTCCAACTCGGAGCTCCTACGAGCAGTACTTC.

The genes are TRBV30 and TRBJ2-3, with D maybe TRBD2 (6 bases). The CDR3 has 13 amino acids. CDR1 and CDR2 from the germline V gene are GTSNPN and SVGIG (reference sequence). Trimming pared 4 bases from V and 4 bases from J, leaving 12 bases between. CDR3 sequence (DNA): TGTGCCTGGAACCCACGACTAGCAGATACGCAGTATTTT. It specifies CAWNPRLADTQYF.

This clonotype showed up just a few times. The gene calls are TRBV19 and TRBJ1-1; D gene unclear. The germline V gene has CDR1 LNHDA and CDR2 SQIVND (reference sequence). This CDR3 has 16 amino acids. V gave up 1 base and J gave up 4 bases, with 16 bases separating them. Here the CDR3 DNA reads TGTGCCAGTAGTATAGGCTGGACGGCCTCGGCCACTGAAGCTTTCTTT. Translating it yields CASSIGWTASATEAFF.

This clonotype was counted only a few times. The V gene is TRBV2, the J gene TRBJ1-1, with a tentative D call TRBD1 (5 bases). This CDR3 region has 13 residues. The germline CDR1 and CDR2 sequences are SNHLY and FYNNEI. V was clipped by 7 bases and J by 6 bases, with 15 bases between them. The CDR3 sequence is CASMSGRGAEAFF. The CDR3 DNA reads TGTGCCAGCATGTCTGGTAGAGGGGCTGAAGCTTTCTTT.

The chain carries TRBV10-3 and TRBJ2-7; TRBD1 agrees at 8 bases. Germline V lookup: CDR1 ENHRY, CDR2 SYGVKD. The junction had 7 bases not matched to a gene; V was cut back by 2 bases and J by 4 bases. The CDR3 sequence is 15 residues long. The CDR3 sequence is CAISELGTGVYEQYF. In DNA form, the CDR3 reads TGTGCCATCAGTGAGCTTGGGACAGGAGTGTACGAGCAGTACTTC.

The chain combines TRBV15 with TRBJ1-6; D gene unclear. CDR1 LNHNV and CDR2 YYDKDF come from the germline V gene (reference sequence). Trimming removed 0 bases at V and 6 bases at J, with 9 bases between. This CDR3 spans 15 amino acids. DNA for the CDR3: TGTGCCACCAGCAGAGATCGTTTACCTAATTCACCCCTCCACTTT. Amino acid sequence: CATSRDRLPNSPLHF. Together with reference TRBV15 and TRBJ1-6, the CDR3 gives the full variable domain: DAMVIQNPRYQVTQFGKPVTLSCSQTLNHNVMYWYQQKSSQAPKLLFHYYDKDFNNEADTPDNFQSRRPNTSFCFLDIRSPGLGDTAMYLCATSRDRLPNSPLHFGNGTRLTVT.

This chain uses TRBV12-3 or TRBV12-4 with TRBJ2-3, with unresolved D. V shed 5 bases and J shed 7 bases, with 16 bases lying between them. This CDR3 region has 14 residues. The CDR3 DNA reads as TGTGCCAGCAGTACCGGCCATGGACGGCATACGCAGTATTTT. This gives the protein CASSTGHGRHTQYF.

This clonotype has more than one count but fewer than ten. The CDR3 nucleotides read TGTGCCAGTAGTATAGTTGGGACAGGTGAATACAATGAGCAGTTCTTC. This translates into CASSIVGTGEYNEQFF. This chain links TRBV19 with TRBJ2-1, with 8 bases matching TRBD1. The CDR3 is 16 residues long. Trimming removed 1 base from V and 4 bases from J; junction bases left unmatched: 6. The V gene's germline CDR1 is LNHDA and CDR2 SQIVND (reference sequence).

This clonotype was recorded at least ten times. The V call is TRBV4-2, the J call TRBJ1-5; D gene unclear. Germline CDR1 and CDR2: LGHNA and YNFKEQ. This CDR3 has 13 residues. V was cut by 4 bases and J by 3 bases, with 7 bases left in between. CDR3 in DNA: TGTGCCAGCAGCCTCAATCTCAATCAGCCCCAGCATTTT. Its protein is CASSLNLNQPQHF.

There are many counts of this clonotype. This chain connects TRBV3-1 to TRBJ2-3, with 7 bases matching TRBD2. Germline V gives CDR1 LGHDT, CDR2 YNNKEL (reference sequence). This CDR3 comprises 14 residues. After removal of 6 bases from V and 2 bases from J, the junction contained 5 bases not matched to a gene. The CDR3 nucleotides are TGTGCCAGCAGGGGCAGCGGGACCACAGATACGCAGTATTTT. Its protein product is CASRGSGTTDTQYF.

This clonotype was observed a handful of times. V gene TRBV20-1 combines with J gene TRBJ2-7; the match to TRBD2 covers 11 bases. With V trimmed by 3 bases and J by 0 bases, 7 bases remained unmatched. The CDR3 length is 16 residues. Germline-derived CDR1 and CDR2 are DFQATT and SNEGSKA (reference sequence). CDR3 region: CSASSLTSGSSYEQYF. CDR3 DNA sequence: TGCAGTGCTAGTAGCCTAACTAGCGGGAGCTCCTACGAGCAGTACTTC.

Note on this clonotype: An end of the junction differs from the germline gene, which may be a read error. CDR3 sequence reads: CSAILAGPSYEQYF. In DNA form, the CDR3 reads TGCAGCGCTATCTTAGCGGGCCCTAGCTACGAGCAGTACTTC. J is TRBJ2-7 and V is TRBV20-1; 7 bases are a match to TRBD2. Germline CDR1 reads DFQATT; CDR2 reads SNEGSKA (reference sequence). This CDR3 contains 14 residues.